The next 29 T cell receptor beta chains were all read from a single sample in a study of T cells in Graves' hyperthyroidism and ophthalmopathy. The source material, RNA transcripts, was used to amplify TCR beta CDR3 regions. Initially, a first-round RT-PCR of the TCR CDR3 employed the HTBI primer set. TCRdb independently ran MiXCR on the multiplex PCR reads; one entry per CDR3 protein. The profile shows approximately 480,000 distinct CDR3 sequences, less than 25% of them singletons. The sequenced sample was blood. These receptors were taken from a man younger than 30 with Graves' hyperthyroidism.

The sample holds a few counts of this clonotype. The chain carries TRBV14 and TRBJ1-2; D perhaps matches TRBD1 (5 bases). V shed 4 bases and J shed 7 bases, with 19 bases lying between them. The CDR3 has 15 residues. The germline CDR1 and CDR2 sequences are SGHDN and FVKESK. CDR3 bases: TGTGCCAGCAGCCTCGGAGGCCGGGGCCCGGTTGGCTACACCTTC. Residues: CASSLGGRGPVGYTF.

The sample holds many counts of this clonotype. The CDR3: CASSLPQTGQEGYEQYF. CDR3 DNA sequence: TGTGCCAGCAGCCTCCCCCAGACAGGGCAAGAGGGATACGAGCAGTACTTC. The J gene is TRBJ2-7, the V gene TRBV6-4; TRBD1 matches at 7 bases. Per germline, CDR1 MRHNA and CDR2 SNTAGT. The V and J ends lost 6 bases and 4 bases, in that order; junction bases with no gene match: 18. CDR3 length equals 17 residues.

This clonotype was recorded many times. The J gene is TRBJ1-1, the V gene TRBV11-3; perhaps TRBD1 as D (5 bases). Trimming removed 4 bases from V and 8 bases from J, with 14 bases in between. CDR1 is SGHNT, CDR2 YENEEA, per germline. The CDR3 sequence is 13 residues long. The DNA of the CDR3 is TGTGCCAGCAGCTATCGGATCGACAGAGAAGCTTTCTTT. Its protein is CASSYRIDREAFF.

There are a few counts of this clonotype. The CDR3 here is CASSRDGPLDEQYF. Here the CDR3 DNA reads TGTGCCAGCAGCAGAGACGGACCCCTTGACGAGCAGTACTTC. The chain is built from TRBV6-1 and TRBJ2-7; D gene uncertain. The germline gives CDR1 MNHNS, CDR2 SASEGT. Trimming cost V 6 bases and J 5 bases, with 17 bases left between them. The CDR3 covers 14 residues.

The CDR3 loop reads CASRVNSDSAEQYF. For the CDR3, the DNA is TGTGCCAGCAGGGTGAACTCGGATTCGGCCGAGCAGTACTTC. The rearrangement links TRBV6-1 to TRBJ2-7; D remains unclear. This CDR3 has 14 amino acids. Trimming shortened V by 6 bases and J by 6 bases, and 18 bases separated the two germline ends. Germline CDR1 is MNHNS and CDR2 is SASEGT.

Only a few counts were recorded for this clonotype. This rearrangement joins TRBV12-5 to TRBJ1-5; tentative D call: TRBD1 (6 bases). Germline loops: CDR1 LGHNT, CDR2 FRNRAP. CDR3 length equals 16 residues. V was pared by 0 bases and J by 2 bases, with 11 bases between. The CDR3 DNA reads TGTGCTAGTGGTTTGGTAGGGGGGCAACGCAATCAGCCCCAGCATTTT. Protein sequence: CASGLVGGQRNQPQHF.

There are a few counts of this clonotype. J is TRBJ2-2 and V is TRBV4-1, with unresolved D. Germline V gene data show CDR1 as MGHRA and CDR2 as YSYEKL. V lost 1 base and J 5 bases, leaving 8 bases between the germline ends. This CDR3 region has 14 residues. CDR3 nucleotide sequence: TGCGCCAGCAGCCAAGTGACGCGGACCGGGGAGCTGTTTTTT. Encoded protein: CASSQVTRTGELFF.

This clonotype was recorded at least ten times. The chain is built from TRBV9 and TRBJ1-1; D unresolved. V was clipped by 0 bases and J by 4 bases, with 10 bases between them. Germline CDR1 and CDR2: SGDLS and YYNGEE. This CDR3 contains 14 residues. The CDR3 loop is CASSVAVSGTEAFF. DNA of the CDR3: TGTGCCAGCAGCGTAGCGGTGTCGGGCACTGAAGCTTTCTTT.

The rearrangement links TRBV30 to TRBJ2-5; 8 bases match TRBD2. The CDR3 runs to 14 residues. Germline values: CDR1 GTSNPN, CDR2 SVGIG (reference sequence). With 2 bases clipped from V and 4 bases from J, the junction kept 6 bases outside the gene matches. The CDR3 is CAWSPDGGGETQYF. CDR3 bases: TGTGCCTGGAGTCCGGACGGGGGGGGAGAGACCCAGTACTTC.

This clonotype was counted at least ten times. This chain joins TRBV4-1 and TRBJ2-7; D gene uncertain. The CDR3 is 14 residues long. Germline V gene sequence: CDR1 MGHRA, CDR2 YSYEKL. Trimming removed 0 bases at V and 2 bases at J, with 8 bases between. As DNA, the CDR3 is TGCGCCAGCAGCCAAGAAGTGAGGCCCTACGAGCAGTACTTC. Its translation: CASSQEVRPYEQYF.

At least ten counts were recorded for this clonotype. The V and J genes are TRBV28 and TRBJ1-5; no definite D call. Per germline, CDR1 MDHEN and CDR2 SYDVKM. CDR3 length equals 15 residues. Trimming stripped 6 bases from V and 5 bases from J, with 17 bases between. DNA of the CDR3: TGTGCCAGCAGGGGCCGAAAGGGTAAGGATCAGCCCCAGCATTTT. Protein: CASRGRKGKDQPQHF.

The chain combines TRBV12-3 or TRBV12-4 with TRBJ1-1; D gene uncertain. Trimming stripped 10 bases from V and 3 bases from J, with 12 bases between. The CDR3 consists of 12 residues. CDR3 in DNA: TGTGCCACATCAGGAGAGGACACTGAAGCTTTCTTT. Its translation is CATSGEDTEAFF.

This clonotype was observed many times. This chain uses TRBV27 with TRBJ1-2; 7 nucleotides match TRBD1. Germline CDR1 is MNHEY and CDR2 is SMNVEV (reference sequence). CDR3 size: 12 residues. Trimming removed 8 bases from V and 8 bases from J; junction bases left unmatched: 8. This chain's CDR3 is CASGQQGSGYTF. In DNA, the CDR3 is TGTGCCAGCGGCCAACAGGGGAGCGGCTACACCTTC.

In its sample, this clonotype was seen many times. V gene TRBV14 combines with J gene TRBJ1-2; D is unresolved. Germline V gene lookup returns CDR1 SGHDN and CDR2 FVKESK. The CDR3 runs 15 residues. V was shortened by 3 bases and J by 7 bases, with 18 bases between the two germline ends. CDR3 loop: CASSHDPLSVGGYTF. The CDR3 DNA is TGTGCCAGCAGCCATGACCCGTTAAGCGTAGGTGGCTACACCTTC. Full variable domain (outside the CDR3, taken from reference TRBV14 and TRBJ1-2): EAGVTQFPSHSVIEKGQTVTLRCDPISGHDNLYWYRRVMGKEIKFLLHFVKESKQDESGMPNNRFLAERTGGTYSTLKVQPAELEDSGVYFCASSHDPLSVGGYTFGSGTRLTVV.

This clonotype has a count of ten or more. The chain recombines TRBV6-1 with TRBJ2-5; TRBD1 matches at 9 bases. The CDR3 sequence is 15 residues long. V dropped 3 bases and J dropped 1; count of bases not matched to a gene: 3. Germline lookup yields CDR1 MNHNS and CDR2 SASEGT. Here the CDR3 DNA reads TGTGCCAGCAGTGAGACAGGGGGGGCCCAAGAGACCCAGTACTTC. This gives the protein CASSETGGAQETQYF.

As regards this clonotype: A read error may be the cause here, since a much bigger clone is one base away. This rearrangement joins TRBV20-1 to TRBJ1-3; unclear D gene. Germline V lookup: CDR1 DFQATT, CDR2 SNEGSKA (reference sequence). The CDR3 spans 14 residues. CDR3 bases: TGCAGTGCTCTCGGTCGACCCTCTGTAAACACCATATATTTT. This translates into CSALGRPSVNTIYF.

This clonotype was seen just once. This rearrangement joins TRBV6-9 to TRBJ2-5; weak D call: TRBD2 (5 bases). Germline CDR1 reads MNHGY; CDR2 reads SVAAGI. Trimming pared 2 bases from V and 5 bases from J, leaving 9 bases between. The CDR3 covers 13 residues. The CDR3 reads CASSYPGSETQYF. In DNA, the CDR3 is TGTGCCAGCAGTTATCCGGGGAGTGAGACCCAGTACTTC.

The chain has TRBV6-2 or TRBV6-3 and TRBJ1-1, with D unclear. The V gene's germline CDR1 is MNHEY and CDR2 SVGEGT. Trimming took 7 bases from V and 0 from J, leaving 18 bases between them. The CDR3 loop spans 16 amino acids. In DNA form, the CDR3 reads TGTGCCAGCATCCGAGGGTGGGCAGCTATGAACACTGAAGCTTTCTTT. The encoded protein is CASIRGWAAMNTEAFF.

This clonotype has ten or more counts. The CDR3: CASSPPWTGRSYEQYF. The CDR3 DNA sequence: TGTGCCAGCAGTCCCCCCTGGACAGGGAGAAGCTACGAGCAGTACTTC. V and J are TRBV12-3 or TRBV12-4 and TRBJ2-7; the match to TRBD1 covers 8 bases. The CDR3 totals 16 residues. The ends lost 5 bases at V and 3 bases at J; junction bases unmatched: 12.

In this sample, this clonotype turned up a few times. This may come from a read error, since a much larger clone is one base off. The chain combines TRBV28 with TRBJ1-5, with D perhaps TRBD1 (5 bases). The ends were cut back, 5 bases at V and 2 bases at J, with 19 bases in the middle. The CDR3 consists of 17 residues. CDR1 MDHEN and CDR2 SYDVKM come from the germline V gene. CDR3 nucleotides: TGTGCCAGCAGTCAATGGACGGGCCAGGGATGCAATCAGCCCCAGCATTTT. Protein sequence: CASSQWTGQGCNQPQHF.

This clonotype was observed many times. The chain has TRBV5-1 and TRBJ1-2; no definite D call. Germline V gene data show CDR1 as SGHRS and CDR2 as YFSETQ. There are 15 residues in the CDR3. V lost 4 bases, J lost 8 bases, and 21 bases lay in between. The DNA for the CDR3 is TGCGCCAGCAGCCCCGGATCGGCGCAATCGGGAGGCTACACCTTC. Translated: CASSPGSAQSGGYTF. Variable domain in full (rest from reference TRBV5-1 and TRBJ1-2): KAGVTQTPRYLIKTRGQQVTLSCSPISGHRSVSWYQQTPGQGLQFLFEYFSETQRNKGNFPGRFSGRQFSNSRSEMNVSTLELGDSALYLCASSPGSAQSGGYTFGSGTRLTVV.

This clonotype was observed at least ten times. V is TRBV2 and J is TRBJ2-7; 9 positions agree with TRBD1. Germline loops: CDR1 SNHLY, CDR2 FYNNEI. V lost 5 bases to trimming and J lost 4 bases; unmatched junction nucleotides: 9. The CDR3 has 15 residues. Here the CDR3 reads CASSQNGQGRYEQYF. The DNA for the CDR3 is TGTGCCAGCAGTCAGAACGGACAGGGGAGGTACGAGCAGTACTTC.

This clonotype was seen repeatedly, ten times or more. The chain joins TRBV28 to TRBJ2-7, with 8 bases that match TRBD1. This CDR3 has 16 residues. With 2 bases clipped from V and 0 bases from J, the junction kept 6 bases outside the gene matches. Germline CDR1 and CDR2: MDHEN and SYDVKM. Here the CDR3 DNA reads TGTGCCAGCAGTTTACCCCGGGACAGGTTCTCCTACGAGCAGTACTTC. Translated, it gives CASSLPRDRFSYEQYF.

This chain uses TRBV29-1 with TRBJ1-1; perhaps TRBD1 as D (5 bases). The V gene lost 0 bases and the J gene lost 3 bases, with 5 bases spanning the gap. The CDR3 is made up of 12 amino acids. Germline V lookup: CDR1 SQVTM, CDR2 ANQGSEA. CDR3 bases: TGCAGCGTTGAAGAAGGGGACACTGAAGCTTTCTTT. Translated, it gives CSVEEGDTEAFF.

This clonotype turned up a few times. The gene calls are TRBV5-6 and TRBJ2-2; a possible D gene is TRBD1 (5 bases). V dropped 4 bases and J dropped 7 bases, with 23 bases sitting between them. Per germline, CDR1 SGHDT and CDR2 YYEEEE. This CDR3 is 17 amino acids long. The CDR3 sequence is CASSLGRGRNRGGELFF. The CDR3 nucleotides are TGTGCCAGCAGCCTTGGTAGGGGCAGAAACCGCGGCGGGGAGCTGTTTTTT.

This clonotype turned up a few times. CDR3 loop: CAWSSTSAYEQYF. The CDR3 DNA sequence: TGTGCCTGGAGTTCAACCTCGGCCTACGAGCAGTACTTC. This sequence joins TRBV30 and TRBJ2-7; D uncertain. This CDR3 contains 13 residues. V was pared by 2 bases and J by 2 bases, with 10 bases between. In germline, CDR1 is GTSNPN, CDR2 SVGIG (reference sequence).

This chain uses TRBV6-1 with TRBJ1-1; D unclear. Trimming pared 7 bases from V and 1 base from J, leaving 13 bases between. The CDR3 sequence is 14 residues long. In germline, CDR1 is MNHNS, CDR2 SASEGT. CDR3: CASTRTGQNTEAFF. CDR3 sequence (DNA): TGTGCCAGCACCAGGACCGGTCAGAACACTGAAGCTTTCTTT.

In this sample, this clonotype turned up many times. The V gene is TRBV28, the J gene TRBJ2-7, with D unclear. This CDR3 spans 15 amino acids. Germline-derived CDR1 and CDR2 are MDHEN and SYDVKM. The germline V and J ends were trimmed by 6 bases and 5 bases, with 20 bases remaining between them. The CDR3 loop is CASRPPRTEYDEQYF. As DNA, the CDR3 is TGTGCCAGCAGACCTCCCCGGACGGAGTACGACGAGCAGTACTTC.

This clonotype was observed at least ten times. The rearrangement uses TRBV12-3 or TRBV12-4 and TRBJ1-5; the D is unclear. The V end lost 6 bases, the J end lost 2 bases, and 17 bases lay between the germline ends. CDR3 length: 16 residues. The DNA of the CDR3 is TGTGCCAGCAGCCCCGGTCCAGCCCGGGGCAATCAGCCCCAGCATTTT. This codes for CASSPGPARGNQPQHF.